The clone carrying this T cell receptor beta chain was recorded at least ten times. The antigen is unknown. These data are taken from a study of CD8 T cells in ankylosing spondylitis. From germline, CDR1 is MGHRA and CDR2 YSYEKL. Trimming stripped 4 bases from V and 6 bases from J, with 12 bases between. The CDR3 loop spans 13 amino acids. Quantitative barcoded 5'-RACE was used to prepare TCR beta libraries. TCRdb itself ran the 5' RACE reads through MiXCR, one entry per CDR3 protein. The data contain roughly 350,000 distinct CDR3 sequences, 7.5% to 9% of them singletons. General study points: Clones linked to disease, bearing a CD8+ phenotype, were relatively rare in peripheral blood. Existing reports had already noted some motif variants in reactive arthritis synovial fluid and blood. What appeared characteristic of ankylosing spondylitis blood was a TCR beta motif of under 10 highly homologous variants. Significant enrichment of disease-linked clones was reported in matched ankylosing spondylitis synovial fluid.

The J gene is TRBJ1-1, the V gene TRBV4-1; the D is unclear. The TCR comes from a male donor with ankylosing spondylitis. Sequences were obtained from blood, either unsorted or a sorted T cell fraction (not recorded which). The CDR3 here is CASSPRMVSEAFF. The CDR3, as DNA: TGCGCCAGCAGCCCCCGGATGGTTTCTGAAGCTTTCTTT.